A selection of T cell receptor beta chains follows, all from one sample in a study of cytomegalovirus exposure and HLA in healthy donors. Sequencing was performed with immunoSEQ multiplex PCR; in TCRdb, only in-frame clones are kept and a portion is missing. This sample has approximately 200,000 clones, with around 79% found just once. The sequenced material came from PBMCs. These receptors were collected from a girl under 10 years old in good health and CMV-seronegative. The CDR3 runs from the conserved cysteine through the conserved F or W. The D gene is left open where the match is weak. Expanded clones are given a class, and other clones once, few, many or no size at all.

-	TRBV7-7	-	TRBJ2-3	TGTGCCAGCAGCTCCGACCAGAGCGGTACGCAGTATTTT	CASSSDQSGTQYF
-	TRBV2	-	TRBJ1-1	TGTGCCAGCAGTGTACAGGGGAACACTGAAGCTTTCTTT	CASSVQGNTEAFF
-	TRBV12-5	-	TRBJ2-5	TGTGCTAGTGGTGATTGGGGGGGCATTCAAGAGACCCAGTACTTC	CASGDWGGIQETQYF
-	TRBV5-1	TRBD2	TRBJ2-5	TGCGCCAGCAGCTTCTGGCGGGAGGCGGGGGAGACCCAGTACTTC	CASSFWREAGETQYF
-	TRBV5-1	-	TRBJ1-2	TGCGCCAGCAGCTTATCACCTTTAAGCAATGGCTACACCTTC	CASSLSPLSNGYTF
-	TRBV28	TRBD2	TRBJ2-7	TGTGCCAGCAGTTCCCGCGATGCTGGGCTAGCGGGGGAGCAGTACTTC	CASSSRDAGLAGEQYF
-	TRBV5-1	TRBD1	TRBJ1-1	TGCGCCAGCAGCTTGGCACAGGGGGCGCGGTCTGAAGCTTTCTTT	CASSLAQGARSEAFF
-	TRBV27	-	TRBJ2-7	TGTGCCAGCAGTTTCGTGCCCCAAAACGAGCAGTACTTC	CASSFVPQNEQYF
few	TRBV5-4	-	TRBJ2-6	TGTGCCAGCAGCCCCGCCGGGACAAGATCTGGGGCCAACGTCCTGACTTTC	CASSPAGTRSGANVLTF
-	TRBV6-1	-	TRBJ1-2	TGTGCCAGCAGTGTGGAGGCCTCCTATGGCTACACCTTC	CASSVEASYGYTF